Each of the 6 T cell receptor beta chains below was sequenced from the same sample in a study of regulatory T cells in long-lasting Graves disease. With iRepertoire HTBI primers and Arm-PCR of CDR3 regions, TCR beta libraries were built. TCRdb fed the multiplex PCR reads into MiXCR, producing one record per CDR3 protein. The sample includes 700,000 or so distinct CDR3 sequences, 25% to 35% seen only once; the top ten take about 40%. Time point indicated: persistent/refractory GD, antithyroid drugs over 5 years with positive TRAb. PBMC-extracted RNA yielded the TCR library. Sequenced material: peripheral blood mononuclear cells (PBMCs), taken when the disease was refractory, from a patient treated with antithyroid drugs. The origin of the receptors is a female donor with Graves disease.

The chain links TRBV6-1 to TRBJ2-7, with 14 bases fitting TRBD2. The V gene end was trimmed by 3 bases and the J gene end by 3 bases; junction bases not matched to a gene: 7. Germline V gene data show CDR1 as MNHNS and CDR2 as SASEGT. This CDR3 comprises 17 residues. The CDR3 DNA reads as TGTGCCAGCAGTGACTTAGGGACTAGCGGGGGATACTACGAGCAGTACTTC. This gives the protein CASSDLGTSGGYYEQYF.

This clonotype has at least ten counts. The chain employs TRBV27 and TRBJ1-2; the D gene is possibly TRBD1 (5 bases). The CDR3 consists of 14 residues. In germline, CDR1 is MNHEY, CDR2 SMNVEV (reference sequence). V was shortened by 7 bases and J by 3 bases, with 15 bases between the two germline ends. The CDR3 region is CASTNAGGDYGYTF. The CDR3 DNA reads as TGTGCCAGCACTAACGCGGGAGGGGACTATGGCTACACCTTC.

The J gene is TRBJ1-1, the V gene TRBV15, with D possibly matching TRBD1 (5 bases). The V end lost 3 bases, the J end lost 2 bases, and 10 bases lay between the germline ends. The CDR3 has 14 amino acids. Germline CDR1 LNHNV, CDR2 YYDKDF (reference sequence). This CDR3 reads CATSSRAGNTEAFF. CDR3 DNA sequence: TGTGCCACCAGCAGCAGGGCGGGCAACACTGAAGCTTTCTTT.

This clonotype was found many times. The rearrangement links TRBV2 to TRBJ1-1; possible D gene TRBD1, 5 bases. The CDR3 has 15 amino acids. From germline, CDR1 is SNHLY and CDR2 FYNNEI. Trimming cost V 7 bases and J 2 bases, with 17 bases left between them. The CDR3 region has the DNA TGTGCCAGCAAACCTGAGGGACTCCTCAACACTGAAGCTTTCTTT. Residues: CASKPEGLLNTEAFF.

Here the CDR3 reads CASSLEAGRSGNTIYF. The CDR3 DNA reads as TGCGCCAGCAGCTTGGAGGCAGGACGCTCTGGAAACACCATATATTTT. The chain employs TRBV5-1 and TRBJ1-3; D is unresolved. V was pared by 0 bases and J by 0 bases, with 10 bases between. The germline gives CDR1 SGHRS, CDR2 YFSETQ. CDR3 length: 16 residues.

The chain carries TRBV2 and TRBJ2-3, with D tentatively TRBD1 or TRBD2 (5 bases each). Trimming removed 1 base at V and 2 bases at J, with 16 bases between. Germline V gene sequence: CDR1 SNHLY, CDR2 FYNNEI. This CDR3 has 17 amino acids. Written as DNA, the CDR3 is TGTGCCAGCAGTGAAGGAGAGCAGGGAGACCTCACAGATACGCAGTATTTT. Its protein is CASSEGEQGDLTDTQYF.